The 32 T cell receptor beta chains reported below all come from one sample, sequenced in a study of OX40 agonist ivuxolimab in advanced cancers. Assay: immunoSEQ multiplex PCR; the TCRdb copy retains only in-frame clones and omits some. Of 90,000 or so clones listed, around nine tenths are singletons. The starting material was CD4+ or CD8+ T cells sorted from blood, obtained in a trial of the OX40 agonist ivuxolimab. The source of these receptors is an adult with an advanced solid tumor such as melanoma, head and neck, liver or kidney cancer.

This sequence joins TRBV10-1 and TRBJ2-7; 9 positions match TRBD1. The CDR3 length is 14 residues. V shed 6 bases, J shed 5 bases, and the junction held 8 bases outside the gene matches. Germline V gives CDR1 WNHNN, CDR2 SYGVQD (reference sequence). Here the CDR3 reads CASSPGQGIHEQYF. CDR3 DNA sequence: TGCGCCAGCAGCCCGGGACAGGGAATCCACGAGCAGTACTTC.

This clone came up once. V usage is TRBV7-9 and J usage is TRBJ1-2, with no clear D. Germline CDR1 SEHNR, CDR2 FQNEAQ (reference sequence). CDR3 length: 12 residues. V lost 1 base and J lost 5, with 5 bases in between. CDR3 coding DNA: TGTGCCAGCAGCTTAGATCCGTATGGCTACACCTTC. Translated, it gives CASSLDPYGYTF. Looking up the rest from reference TRBV7-9 and TRBJ1-2 gives the full variable domain: DTGVSQNPRHKITKRGQNVTFRCDPISEHNRLYWYRQTLGQGPEFLTYFQNEAQLEKSRLLSDRFSAERPKGSFSTLEIQRTEQGDSAMYLCASSLDPYGYTFGSGTRLTVV.

The V gene is TRBV14, the J gene TRBJ1-2; 7 bases map to TRBD1. V was clipped by 4 bases and J by 5 bases; unmatched bases: 1. CDR3 length equals 12 residues. Germline V gene data show CDR1 as SGHDN and CDR2 as FVKESK. The CDR3 coding sequence is TGTGCCAGCAGCCCGGGACAGTATGGCTACACCTTC. Amino acid sequence: CASSPGQYGYTF.

This clone was recorded a few times. CDR3 in amino acids: CASSVTGPTLGPQHF. The CDR3 bases are TGTGCCAGCAGTGTAACTGGACCGACCTTAGGGCCCCAGCATTTT. The rearrangement joins TRBV28 to TRBJ1-5, with unresolved D. The CDR3 totals 15 residues. Germline V gives CDR1 MDHEN, CDR2 SYDVKM. Trimming took off 5 bases at V and 9 bases at J, with 20 bases between the two ends.

This clone was counted a single time. The sample holds other DNA sequences that translate to the same CDR3. J is TRBJ1-1 and V is TRBV7-9; D call uncertain. V lost 3 bases and J 1 base, leaving 6 bases between the germline ends. The CDR3 covers 13 residues. Germline V gene data show CDR1 as SEHNR and CDR2 as FQNEAQ (reference sequence). The CDR3 loop reads CASSFGENTEAFF. In DNA, the CDR3 is TGTGCCAGCAGCTTCGGAGAGAACACTGAAGCTTTCTTT. The whole variable domain, filled in from reference TRBV7-9 and TRBJ1-1, reads DTGVSQNPRHKITKRGQNVTFRCDPISEHNRLYWYRQTLGQGPEFLTYFQNEAQLEKSRLLSDRFSAERPKGSFSTLEIQRTEQGDSAMYLCASSFGENTEAFFGQGTRLTVV.

The chain uses TRBV6-7 and TRBJ2-7; D may be TRBD2 (6 bases). TRBV6-7 is annotated as an ORF whose role is uncertain. Trimming cost V 4 bases and J 5 bases, with 15 bases left between them. The CDR3 is made up of 14 amino acids. The CDR3 protein is CASSCYSGPNEQYF. In nucleotides, the CDR3 is TGTGCCAGCAGTTGCTATAGCGGACCCAACGAGCAGTACTTC.

The chain is built from TRBV9 and TRBJ2-7; D is undetermined. CDR1 and CDR2 from the germline V gene are SGDLS and YYNGEE. V was shortened by 0 bases and J by 6 bases, with 4 bases between the two germline ends. This CDR3 has 11 amino acids. The CDR3 DNA is TGTGCCAGCAGCGTAGGGTCCGAGCAGTACTTC. It yields the protein CASSVGSEQYF.

The V and J genes are TRBV28 and TRBJ2-7; weak D call: TRBD2 (5 bases). This CDR3 is 16 amino acids long. CDR1 and CDR2 from the germline V gene are MDHEN and SYDVKM. The ends were cut back, 6 bases at V and 2 bases at J, with 20 bases in the middle. The CDR3 reads CASSLGGGGSTYEQYF. In nucleotides, the CDR3 is TGTGCCAGCAGCCTAGGAGGTGGCGGAAGCACCTACGAGCAGTACTTC.

DNA of the CDR3: TGTGCCAGTGAACCGGGACAGGGACACGAGCAGTACTTC. Translated, it gives CASEPGQGHEQYF. The chain is built from TRBV19 and TRBJ2-7, with TRBD1 matching 9 bases. The CDR3 runs 13 residues. The V gene's germline CDR1 is LNHDA and CDR2 SQIVND (reference sequence). Unmatched junction bases numbered 7, after V lost 8 bases and J lost 5 bases.

This clone was observed a few times. The genes are TRBV6-1 and TRBJ1-5, with 8 positions matching TRBD1. The CDR3 covers 13 residues. The trim removed 5 bases at V and 4 bases at J, leaving 1 base unmatched. Looked up from germline, CDR1 is MNHNS and CDR2 is SASEGT. The CDR3 protein is CASSRQGNQPQHF. CDR3 sequence (DNA): TGTGCCAGCAGTCGACAGGGGAATCAGCCCCAGCATTTT.

The chain recombines TRBV19 with TRBJ1-1; D might be TRBD1 (6 bases). The V end lost 3 bases, the J end lost 4 bases, and 21 bases lay between the germline ends. The length of the CDR3 is 17 residues. The germline V gene has CDR1 LNHDA and CDR2 SQIVND (reference sequence). The CDR3 loop reads CASSIPPIGMGATEAFF. The CDR3 nucleotides read TGTGCCAGTAGTATCCCCCCAATAGGGATGGGGGCCACTGAAGCTTTCTTT. Drawing the rest from reference TRBV19 and TRBJ1-1, the complete variable domain is DGGITQSPKYLFRKEGQNVTLSCEQNLNHDAMYWYRQDPGQGLRLIYYSQIVNDFQKGDIAEGYSVSREKKESFPLTVTSAQKNPTAFYLCASSIPPIGMGATEAFFGQGTRLTVV.

The chain uses TRBV28 and TRBJ1-2; possible D gene TRBD1, 5 bases. The CDR3 runs 12 residues. V gave up 6 bases and J gave up 5 bases, with 10 bases separating them. Germline CDR1 and CDR2: MDHEN and SYDVKM. In DNA form, the CDR3 reads TGTGCCAGCAGCTTGGACATTTATGGCTACACCTTC. Amino acids: CASSLDIYGYTF.

V and J are TRBV4-2 and TRBJ2-4; 8 nucleotides agree with TRBD2. Per the germline V gene, CDR1 is LGHNA and CDR2 is YNFKEQ. The V segment lost 1 base and the J segment 0 bases; nucleotides outside the gene matches: 8. CDR3 size: 18 residues. CDR3 amino acids: CASSQGTLADLAKNIQYF. CDR3 nucleotide sequence: TGTGCCAGCAGCCAAGGAACACTAGCGGATCTAGCCAAAAACATTCAGTACTTC.

The V and J genes are TRBV5-5 and TRBJ1-5; D remains ambiguous. Germline loops: CDR1 SGHKS, CDR2 YYEKEE (reference sequence). The CDR3 sequence is 13 residues long. Trimming shortened V by 4 bases and J by 5 bases, and 10 bases separated the two germline ends. The CDR3 nucleotides read TGTGCCAGCAGCCCCAGTGGCGATCAGCCCCAGCATTTT. Amino acids: CASSPSGDQPQHF.

The count of this clone is one. The chain has TRBV2 and TRBJ1-5; the D is unclear. The V end was cut by 7 bases, the J end by 7 bases, with 14 bases between. Germline V gene lookup returns CDR1 SNHLY and CDR2 FYNNEI. The CDR3 has 13 residues. CDR3 in DNA: TGTGCCAGCAACCGGGCAGAGGGACAGCCCCAGCATTTT. Protein: CASNRAEGQPQHF.

The table lists this clone with a few counts. The chain carries TRBV5-4 and TRBJ2-7; 14 positions agree with TRBD2. Germline-derived CDR1 and CDR2 are SGHNT and YYREEE (reference sequence). The length of the CDR3 is 17 residues. The V and J ends lost 6 bases and 4 bases, in that order; junction bases with no gene match: 12. CDR3 coding DNA: TGTGCCAGCACCACAAAAGGGACTAGCGGGAGATGGTACGAGCAGTACTTC. Its protein is CASTTKGTSGRWYEQYF. The full variable domain, its missing parts supplied by reference TRBV5-4 and TRBJ2-7, is ETGVTQSPTHLIKTRGQQVTLRCSSQSGHNTVSWYQQALGQGPQFIFQYYREEENGRGNFPPRFSGLQFPNYSSELNVNALELDDSALYLCASTTKGTSGRWYEQYFGPGTRLTVT.

The chain carries TRBV21-1 and TRBJ2-1; the D call TRBD1 from the table was never checked on the DNA. TRBV21-1 is described as a pseudogene. The CDR3 runs to 14 residues. CDR3 loop: CASSQIPIGHEQFF. The DNA for the CDR3 is TGTGCCAGCAGCCAGATTCCGATTGGTCATGAGCAGTTCTTC.

This chain links TRBV5-4 with TRBJ2-7; TRBD1 or TRBD2 may be the D gene (5 bases each). The CDR3 loop spans 13 amino acids. With 0 bases removed from V and 5 bases from J, the gap between germline ends came to 9 bases. CDR1 is SGHNT and CDR2 is YYREEE in the germline V gene (reference sequence). The chain's CDR3 is CASSLVGVNEQYF. The CDR3 DNA reads as TGTGCCAGCAGCTTGGTGGGGGTCAACGAGCAGTACTTC.

The rearrangement joins TRBV28 to TRBJ2-5, with D unclear. The CDR3 is 12 residues long. The ends were cut back, 2 bases at V and 1 base at J, with 2 bases in the middle. Per germline, CDR1 MDHEN and CDR2 SYDVKM. The CDR3 nucleotides are TGTGCCAGCAGTTTAAGCCAAGAGACCCAGTACTTC. This sequence encodes CASSLSQETQYF.

This chain connects TRBV7-2 to TRBJ2-1; the match to TRBD2 covers 10 bases. This CDR3 comprises 17 residues. Trimming cost V 5 bases and J 7 bases; bases outside gene matches: 14. Germline V gene lookup returns CDR1 SGHTA and CDR2 FQGNSA. The CDR3 is CASSPSPGTSDWNEQFF. CDR3 bases: TGTGCCAGCAGCCCAAGCCCCGGGACTAGCGACTGGAATGAGCAGTTCTTC.

The CDR3 DNA is TGTGCCAGCAGCTTTTTTGACAGGGCCTACGAGCAGTACTTC. Translated, it gives CASSFFDRAYEQYF. The chain has TRBV5-6 and TRBJ2-7, with 7 bases aligning to TRBD1. Germline loops: CDR1 SGHDT, CDR2 YYEEEE. V was pared by 2 bases and J by 2 bases, with 4 bases of the junction left unmatched. CDR3 length equals 14 residues.

The rearrangement joins TRBV30 to TRBJ1-5; weak D call: TRBD1 (5 bases). The germline V and J ends were trimmed by 3 bases and 5 bases, with 11 bases remaining between them. This CDR3 has 13 residues. Germline lookup yields CDR1 GTSNPN and CDR2 SVGIG (reference sequence). This chain's CDR3 is CAWRSGGYQPQHF. CDR3 coding DNA: TGTGCCTGGAGGAGCGGGGGATATCAGCCCCAGCATTTT.

The rearrangement links TRBV10-2 to TRBJ1-1; D is possibly TRBD1 (5 bases). The CDR3 is 14 residues long. V was clipped by 4 bases and J by 4 bases, with 13 bases between them. Germline V gene lookup returns CDR1 WSHSY and CDR2 SAAADI. The CDR3 reads CASSVETGATEAFF. In DNA, the CDR3 is TGCGCCAGCAGTGTCGAGACCGGGGCCACTGAAGCTTTCTTT.

The V gene is TRBV27, the J gene TRBJ2-2, with D possibly being TRBD1 or TRBD2 (5 bases each). The CDR3 covers 14 residues. V dropped 10 bases and J dropped 8 bases, with 20 bases sitting between them. Germline-derived CDR1 and CDR2 are MNHEY and SMNVEV (reference sequence). The CDR3 loop reads CATGGTVSVGELFF. In nucleotides, the CDR3 is TGTGCCACCGGTGGGACCGTCTCAGTAGGGGAGCTGTTTTTT.

The chain links TRBV5-4 to TRBJ2-1; tentatively, D is TRBD2 (5 bases). CDR3 size: 13 residues. The V gene lost 0 bases and the J gene lost 9 bases, with 10 bases spanning the gap. In germline, CDR1 is SGHNT, CDR2 YYREEE (reference sequence). CDR3 protein: CASSLGAGGEQFF. In nucleotides, the CDR3 is TGTGCCAGCAGCTTGGGCGCGGGCGGTGAGCAGTTCTTC.

CDR3 DNA sequence: TGTGCCAGCAGCCCATGGGGGGGGAGCACAGATACGCAGTATTTT. Its translation is CASSPWGGSTDTQYF. The chain has TRBV7-2 and TRBJ2-3, with TRBD2 matching 7 bases. J gave up 0 bases and V 5 bases, and 5 bases lay outside the gene matches. CDR1 is SGHTA and CDR2 is FQGNSA in the germline V gene. CDR3 length: 15 residues.

The V gene is TRBV25-1, the J gene TRBJ2-1; D remains ambiguous. V was shortened by 3 bases and J by 4 bases, with 10 bases between the two germline ends. This CDR3 region has 14 residues. Germline V CDR1 and CDR2: MGHDK, SYGVNS. CDR3 in amino acids: CASSDSLWYNEQFF. In nucleotides, the CDR3 is TGTGCCAGCAGTGACTCCCTGTGGTACAATGAGCAGTTCTTC.

In this sample, this clone turned up once. The gene calls are TRBV5-6 and TRBJ1-3; a possible D gene is TRBD1 (6 bases). From germline, CDR1 is SGHDT and CDR2 YYEEEE. The germline V and J ends were trimmed by 2 bases and 2 bases, with 20 bases remaining between them. This CDR3 region has 18 residues. DNA of the CDR3: TGTGCCAGCAGCTTTAGGATTGGACAGTCTAATCCTGGAAACACCATATATTTT. It specifies CASSFRIGQSNPGNTIYF.

The CDR3 region has the DNA TGTGCCAGCAGCTTGGACCAGGTCTACGAGCAGTACTTC. It translates to CASSLDQVYEQYF. This chain links TRBV5-4 with TRBJ2-7; D is unresolved. V was clipped by 0 bases and J by 3 bases, with 7 bases between them. Germline CDR1 reads SGHNT; CDR2 reads YYREEE (reference sequence). The length of the CDR3 is 13 residues. The full variable domain, rest sourced from reference TRBV5-4 and TRBJ2-7, is ETGVTQSPTHLIKTRGQQVTLRCSSQSGHNTVSWYQQALGQGPQFIFQYYREEENGRGNFPPRFSGLQFPNYSSELNVNALELDDSALYLCASSLDQVYEQYFGPGTRLTVT.

This chain connects TRBV11-2 to TRBJ2-7; 11 bases map to TRBD1. V gave up 6 bases and J gave up 3 bases; unmatched junction bases: 4. The CDR3 has 14 amino acids. Germline V gene data show CDR1 as SGHAT and CDR2 as FQNNGV. Here the CDR3 DNA reads TGTGCCAGCAGTGCCGGGACAGGGGGCTACGAGCAGTACTTC. Protein product: CASSAGTGGYEQYF. The full variable domain, in which reference TRBV11-2 and TRBJ2-7 provide the parts outside the CDR3, is EAGVAQSPRYKIIEKRQSVAFWCNPISGHATLYWYQQILGQGPKLLIQFQNNGVVDDSQLPKDRFSAERLKGVDSTLKIQPAKLEDSAVYLCASSAGTGGYEQYFGPGTRLTVT.

The CDR3 sequence: CASSRPGAEGSTQYF. The CDR3 DNA reads TGCGCCAGCAGTCGCCCGGGAGCTGAGGGAAGTACGCAGTATTTT. The chain carries TRBV5-1 and TRBJ2-3; TRBD2 is a possible D gene (6 bases). V lost 5 bases and J 8 bases, leaving 21 bases between the germline ends. Per the germline V gene, CDR1 is SGHRS and CDR2 is YFSETQ. The CDR3 extends over 15 amino acids.

This sequence joins TRBV9 and TRBJ2-1; D is possibly TRBD1 (6 bases). V was clipped by 3 bases and J by 5 bases, with 12 bases between them. This CDR3 contains 14 residues. Germline assignment: CDR1 SGDLS and CDR2 YYNGEE. CDR3 residues: CASSAGQHHNEQFF. The CDR3 DNA sequence: TGTGCCAGCAGCGCTGGACAGCATCACAATGAGCAGTTCTTC.